The 26 T cell receptor beta chains presented below share a single source sample, sequenced in a study of blood T cell repertoires in COVID-19. Only in-frame clones appear in the TCRdb table, and some are missing; sequencing was by immunoSEQ multiplex PCR. The table records fewer than 400,000 clones, roughly 86% of them present only once. Sequenced input: peripheral blood. The receptors shown here come from a human donor in a cohort sampled during active COVID-19.

A word on this clone: A much more abundant neighbour one base away suggests this may be a read error. This chain connects TRBV7-7 to TRBJ2-1, with 11 bases lining up with TRBD2. Germline CDR1 reads SSHAT; CDR2 reads FNYEAQ (reference sequence). This CDR3 contains 15 residues. The V and J ends lost 3 bases and 3 bases, in that order; junction bases with no gene match: 1. The CDR3 loop reads CASSLGLADYNEQFF. The CDR3 DNA sequence: TGTGCCAGCAGCTTGGGACTAGCGGACTACAATGAGCAGTTCTTC. Drawing the rest from reference TRBV7-7 and TRBJ2-1, the complete variable domain is GAGVSQSPRYKVTKRGQDVTLRCDPISSHATLYWYQQALGQGPEFLTYFNYEAQPDKSGLPSDRFSAERPEGSISTLTIQRTEQRDSAMYRCASSLGLADYNEQFFGPGTRLTVL.

The CDR3 spells CASSSRPGTGLNTEAFF. DNA of the CDR3: TGTGCCAGCAGCTCTCGTCCCGGGACAGGGTTGAACACTGAAGCTTTCTTT. The gene calls are TRBV5-5 and TRBJ1-1; TRBD1 matches 9 bases. The CDR3 totals 17 residues. Trimming took 3 bases from V and 0 from J; bases not matched to a gene: 9. CDR1 is SGHKS, CDR2 YYEKEE, per germline (reference sequence).

This chain uses TRBV5-1 with TRBJ2-5; the match to TRBD2 covers 8 bases. CDR3 length: 15 amino acids. Germline-derived CDR1 and CDR2 are SGHRS and YFSETQ. V was pared by 4 bases and J by 1 base, with 6 bases of the junction left unmatched. CDR3 coding DNA: TGCGCCAGCAGCAGAAGCGGGAGTGTCCAAGAGACCCAGTACTTC. It yields the protein CASSRSGSVQETQYF.

V usage is TRBV5-1 and J usage is TRBJ1-3; no definite D call. The germline V and J ends were trimmed by 1 base and 9 bases, with 11 bases remaining between them. Germline assignment: CDR1 SGHRS and CDR2 YFSETQ. The CDR3 covers 13 residues. The CDR3 spells CASSLMDGGTIYF. As DNA, the CDR3 is TGCGCCAGCAGCTTGATGGACGGAGGCACCATATATTTT.

The rearrangement joins TRBV19 to TRBJ2-3; TRBD2 aligns across 8 bases. The junction had 16 bases not matched to a gene; V was cut back by 6 bases and J by 5 bases. Germline V CDR1 and CDR2: LNHDA, SQIVND (reference sequence). The CDR3 is 17 amino acids. The CDR3 region is CASSPSLRAGALDTQYF. CDR3 in DNA: TGTGCCAGTAGCCCCAGTCTTAGAGCGGGGGCTCTAGATACGCAGTATTTT.

The V and J genes are TRBV9 and TRBJ1-2; perhaps TRBD1 as D (6 bases). The CDR3 extends over 15 amino acids. V lost 0 bases to trimming and J lost 4 bases, with 13 bases between them. Looked up from germline, CDR1 is SGDLS and CDR2 is YYNGEE. The CDR3 sequence: CASSVDPGHSYGYTF. The CDR3, as DNA: TGTGCCAGCAGCGTAGATCCGGGACACTCCTATGGCTACACCTTC.

In its sample, this clone was seen a few times. The chain couples TRBV7-3 to TRBJ2-1; 8 bases are a match to TRBD1. Germline V lookup: CDR1 SGHTA, CDR2 FQGTGA. J was trimmed by 8 bases and V by 5 bases; bases with no gene match: 11. The CDR3 is 15 amino acids. The DNA for the CDR3 is TGTGCCAGCAGCCAGACCGGACAGGGTGGGGATGAGCAGTTCTTC. As protein: CASSQTGQGGDEQFF.

The chain uses TRBV5-6 and TRBJ1-2; D is uncertain. The germline V gene has CDR1 SGHDT and CDR2 YYEEEE. This CDR3 region has 14 residues. Trimming shortened V by 6 bases and J by 8 bases, and 20 bases separated the two germline ends. CDR3: CASILGISGGGYTF. The CDR3 nucleotides are TGTGCCAGCATCCTTGGTATTTCGGGAGGAGGCTACACCTTC.

The chain employs TRBV19 and TRBJ2-7; D gene unclear. CDR3 size: 13 residues. In germline, CDR1 is LNHDA, CDR2 SQIVND (reference sequence). Trimming stripped 1 base from V and 3 bases from J, with 7 bases between. In DNA, the CDR3 is TGTGCCAGTAGTATAGGACAAGTCTACGAGCAGTACTTC. It encodes CASSIGQVYEQYF.

The chain couples TRBV19 to TRBJ2-3, with TRBD2 matching 7 bases. After removal of 9 bases from V and 8 bases from J, the junction contained 8 bases not matched to a gene. Germline CDR1 and CDR2: LNHDA and SQIVND (reference sequence). This CDR3 has 12 residues. CDR3: CASRGGPVTQYF. The CDR3 DNA reads TGTGCCAGCCGGGGAGGGCCAGTTACGCAGTATTTT.

The CDR3 here is CASSLDSPFGYTF. The CDR3 DNA reads TGTGCCAGCAGTTTGGACAGCCCCTTCGGCTACACCTTC. V is TRBV12-3 or TRBV12-4 and J is TRBJ1-2, with D possibly TRBD1 on 6 matching bases. V was trimmed by 3 bases and J by 8 bases, leaving 13 bases between them. This CDR3 contains 13 residues.

This clone appeared a single time. This sequence joins TRBV7-9 and TRBJ2-7; 8 nucleotides match TRBD1. Per the germline V gene, CDR1 is SEHNR and CDR2 is FQNEAQ (reference sequence). The CDR3 runs 14 residues. V lost 3 bases to trimming and J lost 5 bases; unmatched junction nucleotides: 6. CDR3 residues: CASSFWQGADEQYF. Written as DNA, the CDR3 is TGTGCCAGCAGCTTTTGGCAGGGGGCGGACGAGCAGTACTTC.

The V call is TRBV9, the J call TRBJ2-1; TRBD2 aligns across 8 bases. J lost 1 base, V lost 3 bases, and 3 bases had no gene match. This CDR3 has 15 amino acids. Germline lookup yields CDR1 SGDLS and CDR2 YYNGEE. DNA of the CDR3: TGTGCCAGCAGCGCGGGGGGGTCGTCCTACAATGAGCAGTTCTTC. It translates to CASSAGGSSYNEQFF.

The V call is TRBV30, the J call TRBJ1-6; possibly TRBD1 for D (5 bases). Germline assignment: CDR1 GTSNPN and CDR2 SVGIG (reference sequence). The CDR3 contains 15 residues. Trimming pared 4 bases from V and 3 bases from J, leaving 13 bases between. For the CDR3, the DNA is TGTGCCTGGAACCCAGACAGTAGCTATAATTCACCCCTCCACTTT. It encodes CAWNPDSSYNSPLHF.

The J gene is TRBJ1-6, the V gene TRBV20-1; D possibly corresponds to TRBD1 (6 bases). The germline CDR1 and CDR2 sequences are DFQATT and SNEGSKA (reference sequence). The V gene lost 3 bases and the J gene lost 9 bases, with 15 bases spanning the gap. This CDR3 comprises 14 residues. CDR3: CSASTGKGSSPLHF. In nucleotides, the CDR3 is TGCAGTGCTAGTACAGGGAAGGGCTCTTCACCCCTCCACTTT.

V is TRBV4-1 and J is TRBJ2-5; D possibly corresponds to TRBD2 (6 bases). Deletions cut 4 bases from V and 5 bases from J, with 26 bases between. CDR3 length: 18 residues. Germline CDR1 and CDR2: MGHRA and YSYEKL. CDR3 coding DNA: TGCGCCAGCAGCCCCGAGCCCGCAGGGCCAACACGGGGGGAGACCCAGTACTTC. This sequence encodes CASSPEPAGPTRGETQYF.

The rearrangement joins TRBV6-5 to TRBJ2-1; weak D call: TRBD1 (6 bases). Germline-derived CDR1 and CDR2 are MNHEY and SVGAGI. This CDR3 has 15 residues. V was cut by 6 bases and J by 4 bases, with 16 bases left in between. The CDR3 protein is CASSLRDTVYNEQFF. CDR3 sequence (DNA): TGTGCCAGCAGCCTCCGGGACACTGTTTACAATGAGCAGTTCTTC.

The chain is built from TRBV4-2 and TRBJ2-5; 7 positions agree with TRBD1. V was pared by 2 bases and J by 2 bases, with 5 bases of the junction left unmatched. This CDR3 comprises 15 residues. Germline CDR1 and CDR2: LGHNA and YNFKEQ. The CDR3 region is CASSQTGTEQETQYF. Here the CDR3 DNA reads TGTGCCAGCAGCCAAACTGGGACAGAACAAGAGACCCAGTACTTC.

The chain carries TRBV4-1 and TRBJ2-1; TRBD2 is a possible D gene (5 bases). Germline V CDR1 and CDR2: MGHRA, YSYEKL. The V and J ends lost 3 bases and 5 bases respectively, with 11 bases between them. This CDR3 comprises 14 residues. The CDR3 loop is CASSHPGRNNEQFF. CDR3 in DNA: TGCGCCAGCAGCCACCCGGGGAGAAACAATGAGCAGTTCTTC.

J is TRBJ2-2 and V is TRBV6-5; D might be TRBD1 (7 bases). The CDR3 runs 15 residues. Germline CDR1 reads MNHEY; CDR2 reads SVGAGI. With 6 bases removed from V and 2 bases from J, the gap between germline ends came to 13 bases. CDR3 protein: CASRAGQTNTGELFF. The CDR3 DNA is TGTGCCAGCAGGGCGGGACAGACTAACACCGGGGAGCTGTTTTTT.

The V gene is TRBV19, the J gene TRBJ2-1, with 7 bases identical to TRBD2. Germline trimming cut 8 bases from V and 6 bases from J; bases unmatched to any gene: 10. The CDR3 has 14 amino acids. Germline assignment: CDR1 LNHDA and CDR2 SQIVND (reference sequence). The CDR3 DNA sequence: TGTGCCAGTGCTTGGACTAGGGGTGGCAATGAGCAGTTCTTC. Translating it yields CASAWTRGGNEQFF. Filled out from reference TRBV19 and TRBJ2-1, the complete variable domain reads DGGITQSPKYLFRKEGQNVTLSCEQNLNHDAMYWYRQDPGQGLRLIYYSQIVNDFQKGDIAEGYSVSREKKESFPLTVTSAQKNPTAFYLCASAWTRGGNEQFFGPGTRLTVL.

This clone was seen a few times. The chain is built from TRBV7-9 and TRBJ1-2; a possible D gene is TRBD1 (5 bases). Trimming removed 7 bases at V and 7 bases at J, with 16 bases between. The CDR3 runs 13 residues. The germline V gene encodes CDR1 SEHNR and CDR2 FQNEAQ (reference sequence). The CDR3 DNA reads TGTGCCAGCACCCCTCGGGGGTCTTCTGGCTACACCTTC. As protein: CASTPRGSSGYTF.

V is TRBV3-1 (or the pseudogene TRBV3-2) and J is TRBJ1-2; D perhaps matches TRBD1 (6 bases). V was pared by 0 bases and J by 3 bases, with 8 bases between. Per the germline V gene, CDR1 is LGHDT and CDR2 is YNNKEL (reference sequence). There are 14 residues in the CDR3. CDR3 coding DNA: TGTGCCAGCAGCCAAGATCCAGGGGACTATGGCTACACCTTC. Its translation is CASSQDPGDYGYTF.

In this sample, this clone turned up many times. This chain uses TRBV18 with TRBJ2-7, with TRBD1 matching over 7 bases. V lost 3 bases and J lost 6; bases outside the gene matches: 8. The CDR3 is 14 amino acids. Germline V CDR1 and CDR2: KGHSH, LQKENI. The CDR3 bases are TGTGCCAGCTCACCGGACAGGAACGACGTCGAGCAGTACTTC. It yields the protein CASSPDRNDVEQYF.

This clone appeared a few times. Distinct nucleotide sequences in the sample also encode this CDR3. DNA for the CDR3: TGTGCCAGCAGCCAAGAAGGAGGGAACACTGAAGCTTTCTTT. It is translated as CASSQEGGNTEAFF. This chain joins TRBV3-1 (or the pseudogene TRBV3-2) and TRBJ1-1; D gene unclear. The V gene lost 0 bases and the J gene lost 1 base, with 6 bases spanning the gap. Germline V CDR1 and CDR2: LGHDT, YNNKEL (reference sequence). CDR3 length equals 14 residues.

V and J are TRBV9 and TRBJ2-2; 7 nucleotides match TRBD1. This CDR3 region has 15 residues. V was pared by 2 bases and J by 5 bases, with 6 bases of the junction left unmatched. Germline values: CDR1 SGDLS, CDR2 YYNGEE. In DNA form, the CDR3 reads TGTGCCAGCAGCGTCGAATCAGGGGGAACCGGGGAGCTGTTTTTT. Its protein is CASSVESGGTGELFF. Variable domain in full (rest from reference TRBV9 and TRBJ2-2): DSGVTQTPKHLITATGQRVTLRCSPRSGDLSVYWYQQSLDQGLQFLIQYYNGEERAKGNILERFSAQQFPDLHSELNLSSLELGDSALYFCASSVESGGTGELFFGEGSRLTVL.